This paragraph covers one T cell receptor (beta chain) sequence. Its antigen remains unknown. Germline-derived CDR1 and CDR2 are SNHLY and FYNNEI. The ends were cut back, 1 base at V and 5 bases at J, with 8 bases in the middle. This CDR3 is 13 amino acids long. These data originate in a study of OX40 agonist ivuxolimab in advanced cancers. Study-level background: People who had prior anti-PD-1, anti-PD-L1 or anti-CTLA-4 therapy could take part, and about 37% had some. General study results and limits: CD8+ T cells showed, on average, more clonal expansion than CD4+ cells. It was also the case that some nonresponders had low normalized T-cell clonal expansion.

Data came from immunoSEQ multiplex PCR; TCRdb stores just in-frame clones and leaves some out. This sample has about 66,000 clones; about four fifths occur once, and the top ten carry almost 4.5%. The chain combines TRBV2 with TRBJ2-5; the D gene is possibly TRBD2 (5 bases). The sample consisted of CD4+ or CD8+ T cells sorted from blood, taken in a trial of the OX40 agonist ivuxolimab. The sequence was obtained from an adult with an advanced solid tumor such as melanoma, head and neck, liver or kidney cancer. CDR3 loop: CASSEGGLETQYF. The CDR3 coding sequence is TGTGCCAGCAGTGAAGGCGGGTTGGAGACCCAGTACTTC.